This TCR beta chain originates from a study of chemoradiotherapy in HPV16-positive cancers. The protocol was immunoSEQ multiplex PCR, while the TCRdb copy is restricted to in-frame clones and leaves out a portion. The sample has 25,000 to 30,000 clones, over 90% seen once. With V trimmed by 0 bases and J by 0 bases, 17 bases remained unmatched. This CDR3 is 21 amino acids long. The germline CDR1 and CDR2 sequences are SGHDN and FVKESK. This TCR was recovered from a human donor with HPV-associated anogenital cancer. V and J are TRBV14 and TRBJ2-5; 9 nucleotides line up with TRBD2. The sample here was blood, taken from a patient who underwent chemoradiotherapy. The CDR3 spells CASSQDSYSGSGIWYQETQYF. The CDR3 DNA follows: TGTGCCAGCAGCCAAGATTCCTATAGCGGGAGTGGAATTTGGTACCAAGAGACCCAGTACTTC.